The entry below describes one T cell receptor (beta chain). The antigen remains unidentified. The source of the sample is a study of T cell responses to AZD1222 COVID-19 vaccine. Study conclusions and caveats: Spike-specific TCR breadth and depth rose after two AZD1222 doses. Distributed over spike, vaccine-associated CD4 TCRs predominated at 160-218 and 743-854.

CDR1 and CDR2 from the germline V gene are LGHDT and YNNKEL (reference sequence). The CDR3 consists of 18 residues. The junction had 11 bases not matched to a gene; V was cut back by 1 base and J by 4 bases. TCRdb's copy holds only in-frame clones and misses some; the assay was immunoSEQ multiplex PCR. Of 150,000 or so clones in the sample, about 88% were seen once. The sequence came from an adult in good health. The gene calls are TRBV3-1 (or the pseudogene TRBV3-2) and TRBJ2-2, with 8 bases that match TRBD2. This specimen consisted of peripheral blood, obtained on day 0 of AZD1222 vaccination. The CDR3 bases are TGTGCCAGCAGCCAAGGGACTAGCTGGGGATGGATCACCGGGGAGCTGTTTTTT. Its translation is CASSQGTSWGWITGELFF.